This T cell receptor (beta chain) comes out of a study of post-analysis software for immune sequencing data. Study information: There were relapsing-remitting, secondary progressive and progressive-relapsing multiple sclerosis among the disease courses included.

There are a few counts of this clonotype. Its specificity is unknown. The V gene's germline CDR1 is SQVTM and CDR2 ANQGSEA. The CDR3 runs to 11 residues. Trimming left V 4 bases short and J 4 bases short, with 7 bases between. The library was made from cDNA and included unique molecular identifiers. From roughly 1 to 10 million T cells, 450,000 to 550,000 cDNA molecules were obtained. TCRdb processed the PCR reads anew with MiXCR; each CDR3 protein has one entry. The table records 550,000 to 700,000 distinct CDR3 sequences, roughly 45% of them present only once. Whole-study results and caveats: The F measure placed samples prepared in the same batch into strongly shared clusters. Roughly five TRBV segments were significantly more frequent in patients than in controls. TRBV5-6, TRBV5-1 and TRBV20-1 were among these segments. Multiple sclerosis patients showed significantly lower normalized Chao1 diversity than controls did.

This chain uses TRBV29-1 with TRBJ1-2; D call uncertain. This TCR came from a girl aged 5-17 years with multiple sclerosis. Sequenced material: blood. CDR3 nucleotide sequence: TGCAGCGTTGCAGGCACCTATGGCTACACCTTC. Residues: CSVAGTYGYTF.